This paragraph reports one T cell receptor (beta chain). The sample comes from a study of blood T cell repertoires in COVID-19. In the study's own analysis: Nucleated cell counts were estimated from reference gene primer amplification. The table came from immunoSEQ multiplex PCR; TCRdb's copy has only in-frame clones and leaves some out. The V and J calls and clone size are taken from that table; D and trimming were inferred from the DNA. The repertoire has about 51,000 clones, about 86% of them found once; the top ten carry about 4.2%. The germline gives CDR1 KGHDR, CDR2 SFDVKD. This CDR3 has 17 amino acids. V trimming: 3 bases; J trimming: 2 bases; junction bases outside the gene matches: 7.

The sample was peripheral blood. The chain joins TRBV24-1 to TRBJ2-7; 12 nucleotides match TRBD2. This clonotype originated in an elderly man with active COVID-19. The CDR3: CATSDRRLAGVPYEQYF. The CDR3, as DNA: TGTGCCACCAGTGATCGTAGACTAGCGGGAGTCCCCTACGAGCAGTACTTC.